The present T cell receptor (beta chain) was sequenced within a study of cytotoxic CD8 clonotypes in ibrutinib-treated CLL (dated by TCRdb to the early 2020s). Concerning the study at large: In this cohort, some 16 patients were treatment-naive and 11 to 12 were relapsed/refractory, while fewer than 18 had unmutated IGHV. Every sample from remission and from progressive disease was obtained while the patients were still on ibrutinib. Responses were partial in about 25 patients and complete in 2; after median about 63 months follow-up, roughly 14 stayed in remission and approximately 12 progressed. Of the approximately 90 participants in the trial, 25 to 30 had longitudinal samples available. Cryopreserved peripheral blood mononuclear cells were collected before treatment, at response, and at either disease progression or sustained remission. Response samples were taken after a median of about a year on treatment, ranging from roughly 6 to 36 months. Samples averaged about 260,000 productive templates and around 91,000 productive rearrangements. The investigation overall reported the following: Baseline clonality was found to be higher than that of age-matched healthy donors and was strongly correlated with circulating CD8+ T-cell counts. At ibrutinib response clonality went up, during sustained remission it held steady, and at progression it dropped back toward baseline. Public clonotypes were rare and either contracted or stayed stable during treatment, and the rise in clonality at ibrutinib response reflected the expansion of private clonotypes. Sampling times were not matched between patients in sustained remission and patients whose disease was progressing, and lymph node repertoires were not examined.

Sample time point, as interpreted from the label and publication: around 2 years on ibrutinib. For TCR beta library preparation, 1.5 to 2.5 micrograms of genomic DNA was extracted from cryopreserved PBMCs. Longitudinal blood samples from CLL patients on ibrutinib monotherapy were analyzed using high-throughput TCR beta sequencing. Patients were enrolled in a phase 2 open-label single-center ibrutinib monotherapy trial. CDR3 length: 15 amino acids, cysteine to phenylalanine. The only DNA kept is the CDR3, 45 bases in frame from the first base. V loses 2 bases, J loses 2 bases, and the germline ends lie 12 bases apart. CDR1 and CDR2 were assigned from the germline V gene as SGHTA and FQGNSA. For this clone: Its cognate antigen has yet to be identified. The input lacks base qualities; no much larger clone sits a single base away.

A MiSeq instrument was used for deep resolution sequencing, which targeted depths ranging from 1 in 1 million up to 1 in 200,000 T cells, with coverage averaging 10x for each clonotype. TCR beta libraries were generated with the immunoSEQ hsTCRB Kit. Under the source paper's analysis protocol: ImmunoSEQ Data Assistant and ImmunoSEQ Analyzer were used for data analysis, and V, D and J genes were assigned according to IMGT definitions. Clonality, with values ranging from 0 to 1, was calculated as one minus the normalized Shannon entropy of productive rearrangement frequencies. Only overrepresented clonotypes making up at least 0.05% of each patient's repertoire were included in the public clonotype analysis. More than ten age-matched healthy donor repertoires from immuneACCESS were used as controls for clonality. TCRdb took over this immuneACCESS table, retaining in-frame rearrangements with V and J assigned. Such tables are incomplete; in checked studies, under half of the missing clones stem from an unresolved V gene, and the remainder is unexplained. The D gene and trimming were derived from the DNA, and the V and J assignments and clone size from that table. This sample is represented by 50,000 to 60,000 clones; around four fifths of them were singletons. The ten biggest clones cover 20% of the sample.

The chain was built from TRBV7-2 and TRBJ1-1; no D gene can be assigned with confidence. The sample was PBMCs, taken after 24 months of ibrutinib treatment. The receptor was isolated from a human donor with chronic lymphocytic leukemia. This receptor carries the CDR3 CASSLYSAENTEAFF. In nucleotides, the sequence is TGTGCCAGCAGCTTATACTCAGCCGAAAACACTGAAGCTTTCTTT.